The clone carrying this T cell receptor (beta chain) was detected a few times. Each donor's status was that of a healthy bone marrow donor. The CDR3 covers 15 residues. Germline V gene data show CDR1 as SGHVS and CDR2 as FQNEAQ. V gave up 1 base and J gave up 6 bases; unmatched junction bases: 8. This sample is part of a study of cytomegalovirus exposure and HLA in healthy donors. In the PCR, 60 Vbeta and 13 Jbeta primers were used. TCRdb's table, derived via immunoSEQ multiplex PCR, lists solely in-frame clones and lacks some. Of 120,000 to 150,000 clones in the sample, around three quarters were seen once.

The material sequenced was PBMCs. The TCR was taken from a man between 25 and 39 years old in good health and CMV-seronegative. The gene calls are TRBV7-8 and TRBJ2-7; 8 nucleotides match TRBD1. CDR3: CASSLEQGAFIEQYF. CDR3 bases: TGTGCCAGCAGCTTAGAGCAGGGGGCTTTTATCGAGCAGTACTTC.